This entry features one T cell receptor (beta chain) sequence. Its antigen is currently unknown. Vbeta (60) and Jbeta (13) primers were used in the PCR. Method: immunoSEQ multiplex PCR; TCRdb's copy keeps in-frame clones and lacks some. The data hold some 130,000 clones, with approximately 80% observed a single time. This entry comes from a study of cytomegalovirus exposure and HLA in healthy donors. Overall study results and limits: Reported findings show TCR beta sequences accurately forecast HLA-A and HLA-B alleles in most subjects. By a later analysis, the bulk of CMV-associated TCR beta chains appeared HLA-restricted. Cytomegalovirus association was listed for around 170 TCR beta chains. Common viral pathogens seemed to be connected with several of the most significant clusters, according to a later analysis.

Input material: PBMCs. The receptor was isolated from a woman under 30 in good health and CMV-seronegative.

The CDR3 region is CASRVSGQNYGYTF. The DNA of the CDR3 is TGTGCCAGTCGAGTCTCGGGACAGAACTATGGCTACACCTTC. This chain links TRBV27 with TRBJ1-2, with 7 nucleotides matching TRBD1. CDR1 is MNHEY, CDR2 SMNVEV, per germline (reference sequence). The CDR3 is 14 amino acids. With 9 bases clipped from V and 2 bases from J, the junction kept 9 bases outside the gene matches.